The rows below give T cell receptor beta chains drawn from one sample of a study of CD8 T cells in ankylosing spondylitis. Using its own MiXCR run on the 5' RACE reads, TCRdb lists one record per CDR3 protein. The profile shows approximately 110,000 distinct CDR3 sequences, 24% of them singletons. The sequenced sample consisted of synovial fluid, either unsorted or a sorted T cell fraction (not recorded which). The receptors shown here come from a male donor with ankylosing spondylitis. The CDR3 runs from the conserved cysteine through the conserved F or W. The D gene is left open where the match is weak. Some rows mark clone size as missing; the rest say once, few, many or name a class of expanded clone.

clone_size,d_call,j_call,v_call,cdr3_nt,cdr3_aa
many,.,TRBJ2-1,TRBV29-1,TGCAGCGTTGGGCGGAGCTCCTACAATGAGCAGTTCTTC,CSVGRSSYNEQFF
few,TRBD2,TRBJ2-7,TRBV20-1,TGCAGTGCTGGAAGGACTAGCGGGAGCTCCGAGCAGTACTTC,CSAGRTSGSSEQYF
.,.,TRBJ2-5,TRBV11-3,TGTGCCAGCAGCTTAGATTTGACCCAGTACTTC,CASSLDLTQYF
few,TRBD2,TRBJ2-5,TRBV4-1,TGCGCCAGCAGCCAAGATCTGTCGGGAGGTTTAGAGACCCAGTACTTC,CASSQDLSGGLETQYF
.,TRBD2,TRBJ2-3,TRBV15,TGTGCCACCAGCAGAGCGGGACTAGCGGGCTTCACAGATACGCAGTATTTT,CATSRAGLAGFTDTQYF
.,TRBD2,TRBJ2-5,TRBV2,TGTGCCAGCAGGGGGCGGGAGGGCCTTAAGACCCAGTACTTC,CASRGREGLKTQYF
many,.,TRBJ1-4,TRBV12-3/TRBV12-4,TGTGCCAGCAGTTTACAGGGAACTAATGAAAAACTGTTTTTT,CASSLQGTNEKLFF
.,TRBD1,TRBJ1-1,TRBV7-8,TGTGCCAGCAGCGTGGGGACAGGGGAGGTGAACACTGAAGCTTTCTTT,CASSVGTGEVNTEAFF
many,.,TRBJ2-1,TRBV4-1,TGCGCCAGCAGCCGCATTATATCCCCGAAGGGGAATGAGCAGTTCTTC,CASSRIISPKGNEQFF
.,TRBD1,TRBJ2-5,TRBV5-6,TGTGCCAGCAGCCTCAAGACAGGGTTTGAGACCCAGTACTTC,CASSLKTGFETQYF
many,TRBD2,TRBJ2-1,TRBV7-9,TGTGCCAGCAGCTTATCAGCGGGAGGTTTCTATGAGCAGTTCTTC,CASSLSAGGFYEQFF
.,.,TRBJ2-3,TRBV7-7,TGTGCCAGCAGCAGGGACGGGAGCACAGATACGCAGTATTTT,CASSRDGSTDTQYF
few,TRBD1,TRBJ1-1,TRBV10-3,TGTGCCATCAGTGTCGAGACAGGGGTTTTCACTGAAGCTTTCTTT,CAISVETGVFTEAFF
.,.,TRBJ2-2,TRBV6-2/TRBV6-3,TGTGCCAGCAGTAGAGGCCGGGAGCTGTTTTTT,CASSRGRELFF
few,.,TRBJ2-5,TRBV11-2,TGTGCCAGCAGCTTCTACCAAGAGACCCAGTACTTC,CASSFYQETQYF
few,.,TRBJ2-1,TRBV29-1,TGCAGCGTTCCCAGGGGTCCCGTTACCTACAATGAGCAGTTCTTC,CSVPRGPVTYNEQFF
many,.,TRBJ1-2,TRBV14,TGTGCCAGCAGCCAAGCGGGATACTATGGCTACACCTTC,CASSQAGYYGYTF
.,.,TRBJ2-1,TRBV12-3/TRBV12-4,TGTGCCAGCAGTTTCTGGGCCAGCCACAATGAGCAGTTCTTC,CASSFWASHNEQFF
few,TRBD1,TRBJ2-6,TRBV20-1,TGCAGTGCTAGAAGGGACAGAACCAGATCTGGGGCCAACGTCCTGACTTTC,CSARRDRTRSGANVLTF
.,.,TRBJ2-5,TRBV5-5,TGTGCCAGCAGCTTGAAGAGAGAGACCCAGTACTTC,CASSLKRETQYF
few,.,TRBJ1-1,TRBV20-1,TGCAGTGCTAGCGAGAACGGCGGAGCTTTCTTT,CSASENGGAFF
.,.,TRBJ2-3,TRBV27,TGTGCCAGCAGTTTAGACGGGAGTCGGTATACGCAGTATTTT,CASSLDGSRYTQYF
.,.,TRBJ2-7,TRBV24-1,TGTGCCACCAGTGGGCAGGGATACGAGCAGTACTTC,CATSGQGYEQYF